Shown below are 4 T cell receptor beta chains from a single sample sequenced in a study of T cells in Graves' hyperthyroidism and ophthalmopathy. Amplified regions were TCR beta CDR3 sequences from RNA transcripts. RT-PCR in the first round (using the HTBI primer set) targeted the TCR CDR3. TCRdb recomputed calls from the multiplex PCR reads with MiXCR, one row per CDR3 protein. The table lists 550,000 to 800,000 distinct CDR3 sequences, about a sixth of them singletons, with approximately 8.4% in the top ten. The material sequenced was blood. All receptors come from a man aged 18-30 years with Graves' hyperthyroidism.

CDR3 sequence: CASSLDTVNEQFF. DNA for the CDR3: TGTGCCAGCAGCTTAGATACGGTAAATGAGCAGTTCTTC. This rearrangement joins TRBV11-3 to TRBJ2-1, with D unresolved. Germline V gene data show CDR1 as SGHNT and CDR2 as YENEEA. This CDR3 contains 13 residues. Trimming removed 0 bases from V and 7 bases from J, with 7 bases in between. Full variable domain (rest looked up from reference TRBV11-3 and TRBJ2-1): EAGVVQSPRYKIIEKKQPVAFWCNPISGHNTLYWYLQNLGQGPELLIRYENEEAVDDSQLPKDRFSAERLKGVDSTLKIQPAELGDSAVYLCASSLDTVNEQFFGPGTRLTVL.

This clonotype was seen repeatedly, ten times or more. The CDR3 loop is CASSLGEGARNQPQHF. Written as DNA, the CDR3 is TGTGCCAGCAGTTTGGGGGAAGGGGCGCGTAATCAGCCCCAGCATTTT. The chain recombines TRBV12-3 or TRBV12-4 with TRBJ1-5, with D possibly being TRBD1 (5 bases). V dropped 3 bases and J dropped 4 bases, with 16 bases sitting between them. The CDR3 contains 16 residues.

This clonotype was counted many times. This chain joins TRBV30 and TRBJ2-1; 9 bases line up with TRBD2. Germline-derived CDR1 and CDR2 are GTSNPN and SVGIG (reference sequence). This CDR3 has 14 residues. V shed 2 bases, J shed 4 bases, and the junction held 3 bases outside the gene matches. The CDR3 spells CAWSFSGGYNEQFF. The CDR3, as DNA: TGTGCCTGGAGTTTTAGCGGGGGTTACAATGAGCAGTTCTTC.

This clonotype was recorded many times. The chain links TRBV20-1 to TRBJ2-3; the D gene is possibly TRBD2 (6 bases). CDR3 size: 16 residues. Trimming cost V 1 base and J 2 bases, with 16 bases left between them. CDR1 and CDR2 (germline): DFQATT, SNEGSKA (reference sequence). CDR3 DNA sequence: TGCAGTGCTAGAGGTTGGAGGGGCGGGATCACAGATACGCAGTATTTT. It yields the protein CSARGWRGGITDTQYF.